The rows below give T cell receptor beta chains drawn from one sample of a study of cytomegalovirus exposure and HLA in healthy donors. Assay: immunoSEQ multiplex PCR; the TCRdb copy retains only in-frame clones and omits some. Found here are about 120,000 clones, roughly 65% of them singletons; the top ten hold more than 8.5%. Sequenced input: PBMCs. These receptor sequences come from a man aged 35 to 55 in good health and CMV-seropositive. The CDR3 runs from the conserved cysteine through the conserved F or W. A D gene is named only where the DNA matches it firmly. Size values are once, few and many counts, or a class for expanded clones, and some rows have none.

TGTGCCTGGAGTAGCGCCTACCCGGCTGAGCAGTTCTTC	CAWSSAYPAEQFF	TRBV30	TRBJ2-1	NA	NA
TGTGCCAGCAGTGAGACGGTTGAGGGGGGGAGGGCTTTCTTT	CASSETVEGGRAFF	TRBV2	TRBJ1-1	NA	few
TGTGCCAGCAGCTTAGCCTCGAGCGGGAGCTCCTACAATGAGCAGTTCTTC	CASSLASSGSSYNEQFF	TRBV11-2	TRBJ2-1	TRBD2	few
TGTGCCAGCAGTGTAACTAGCAGCACAGATACGCAGTATTTT	CASSVTSSTDTQYF	TRBV25-1	TRBJ2-3	NA	NA
TGTGCCAGCAGCTTGGATCGGGGGAGCTCCTACAATGAGCAGTTCTTC	CASSLDRGSSYNEQFF	TRBV5-6	TRBJ2-1	NA	NA
TGTGCCAGCAGCTGGGACATCCAAGAGACCCAGTACTTC	CASSWDIQETQYF	TRBV5-8	TRBJ2-5	NA	NA
TGTGCCAGCAGCGCGGACAGGGTTCCCTACGAGCAGTACTTC	CASSADRVPYEQYF	TRBV5-4	TRBJ2-7	TRBD1	NA
TGTGCCAGCAGCGTAGGATCGACTAGCGGGTCTGACGAGCAGTACTTC	CASSVGSTSGSDEQYF	TRBV9	TRBJ2-7	TRBD2	NA
TGTGCCTGGAAGAGGGCGTCGAGCTCCTACAATGAGCAGTTCTTC	CAWKRASSSYNEQFF	TRBV30	TRBJ2-1	NA	NA
TGTGCCAGCAGCGTAGTTGGCGGGAGTGTACGGGATACGCAGTATTTT	CASSVVGGSVRDTQYF	TRBV9	TRBJ2-3	TRBD2	NA
TGCGCCAGCAGGACAGGGACCGACCAAGAGACCCAGTACTTC	CASRTGTDQETQYF	TRBV5-1	TRBJ2-5	TRBD1	NA
TGTGCCAGCAGCTTATATAGGGGGATTGGGAACACTGAAGCTTTCTTT	CASSLYRGIGNTEAFF	TRBV11-2	TRBJ1-1	NA	NA
TGTGCCAGCTCACCAGAACAGGGCCATAACTCACCCCTCCACTTT	CASSPEQGHNSPLHF	TRBV18	TRBJ1-6	NA	NA
TGTGCCAGCAGCCCCTTTGGGACGGGGGATAGCAATCAGCCCCAGCATTTT	CASSPFGTGDSNQPQHF	TRBV7-8	TRBJ1-5	NA	once
TGTGCCAGCAGAATAGCGGGGGGGAGCTCCTACGAGCAGTACTTC	CASRIAGGSSYEQYF	TRBV2	TRBJ2-7	TRBD2	NA
TGTGCCAGCAGTTACAGAAACTATAATTCACCCCTCCACTTT	CASSYRNYNSPLHF	TRBV27	TRBJ1-6	NA	NA
TGTGCCAGCTTACAGGGAGTTCAAGAGACCCAGTACTTC	CASLQGVQETQYF	TRBV18	TRBJ2-5	NA	once
TGCAGCGTTCTGGACACCAGCAATCAGCCCCAGCATTTT	CSVLDTSNQPQHF	TRBV29-1	TRBJ1-5	NA	NA
TGCGCCAGCAGCCAACCGGGACAGGCTAAACACGAGCAGTACTTC	CASSQPGQAKHEQYF	TRBV4-1	TRBJ2-7	TRBD1	few
TGTGCCAGCAGTGGGCGGAGAAAGGATGTCAATGAGCAGTTCTTC	CASSGRRKDVNEQFF	TRBV2	TRBJ2-1	NA	few
TGCGCCAGCAGCCGGACCAGACAGAATCAAGAGACCCAGTACTTC	CASSRTRQNQETQYF	TRBV4-3	TRBJ2-5	NA	NA
TGTGCCAGCAGCCGCAGTGGACAGGGAGGCACTGAAGCTTTCTTT	CASSRSGQGGTEAFF	TRBV7-9	TRBJ1-1	TRBD1	NA
TGTGCCAGCAGCTTGGTAGGGGCAGGGTTGGAGACCCAGTACTTC	CASSLVGAGLETQYF	TRBV5-6	TRBJ2-5	NA	NA
TGTGCCAGCAAAAGGGACAGAAGTCAAGAGACCCAGTACTTC	CASKRDRSQETQYF	TRBV5-4	TRBJ2-5	TRBD1	few
TGTGCCAGCAGAGCCGGGACTAGCGGATTCAATGAGCAGTTCTTC	CASRAGTSGFNEQFF	TRBV6-5	TRBJ2-1	TRBD2	few
TGTGCCAGTACCCCATCGACAGGGCCGGATCAGCCCCAGCATTTT	CASTPSTGPDQPQHF	TRBV19	TRBJ1-5	TRBD1	once
TGTGCCACCAGCAGAGTGCGAGGCACCGGGGAGCTGTTTTTT	CATSRVRGTGELFF	TRBV15	TRBJ2-2	NA	NA
TGTGCCAGCAGCTTAAGACTAGCGGGAGGAAGATCCTACGAGCAGTACTTC	CASSLRLAGGRSYEQYF	TRBV7-9	TRBJ2-7	TRBD2	NA
TGTGCCTCCCGACCGGGACAGGGGGGCGGCTACACCTTC	CASRPGQGGGYTF	TRBV28	TRBJ1-2	TRBD1	NA
TGTGCCAGCAGCGCTAGCGGGGGGGCCAGGAATGAGCAGTTCTTC	CASSASGGARNEQFF	TRBV7-9	TRBJ2-1	TRBD2	NA
TGTGCCAGCTCAGACCAACCGGCAGGTAACACAGATACGCAGTATTTT	CASSDQPAGNTDTQYF	TRBV18	TRBJ2-3	NA	NA
TGTGCCAGCAGTGCCAGGGGGGACACCGGGGAGCTGTTTTTT	CASSARGDTGELFF	TRBV2	TRBJ2-2	NA	NA
TGTGCCTCCAATTGGGGGCAGGGAACTTCTCTTGGCGAGCAGTACTTC	CASNWGQGTSLGEQYF	TRBV10-3	TRBJ2-7	NA	NA
TGTGCCAGCAGAGAGGGGGAAGAGACCCAGTACTTC	CASREGEETQYF	TRBV7-2	TRBJ2-5	NA	NA
TGTGCCAGCAGCTCCTACGCTACCGGGGAGCTGTTTTTT	CASSSYATGELFF	TRBV11-2	TRBJ2-2	NA	NA
TGTGCCAGCAGTTATTACAGGGGGAATGAGCAGTTCTTC	CASSYYRGNEQFF	TRBV6-5	TRBJ2-1	TRBD1	once
TGTGCCAGCAGTAGAACCGGGACAGGGGGCTCAGTGGCTTTCTTT	CASSRTGTGGSVAFF	TRBV6-1	TRBJ1-1	TRBD1	NA
TGTGCCAGCAGCCCACACAGGGGGCCCGGAAACACCATATATTTT	CASSPHRGPGNTIYF	TRBV7-2	TRBJ1-3	TRBD1	NA